This T cell receptor beta chain was obtained from a study of T-cell memory formation after mild COVID-19. About the research overall: TCR clusters largely stayed donor specific.

For this clonotype: Antigen: not known.

Study results and limitations: Researchers report contracting CD4+ clones mostly in CM and EM, with CD8+ clones in EMRA.

The CDR3 loop spans 13 amino acids. V gave up 7 bases and J gave up 6 bases; unmatched junction bases: 3. The germline V gene encodes CDR1 SNHLY and CDR2 FYNNEI. TCR alpha and TCR beta cDNA libraries with sample barcodes and UMIs came from 5'RACE using constant-segment primers. One entry per CDR3 protein results from TCRdb running MiXCR on the 5' RACE reads. The table includes about 340,000 distinct CDR3 sequences, around 15% detected once. V is TRBV2 and J is TRBJ1-2; the match to TRBD1 covers 12 bases. This TCR derives from a man aged 18 to 29 who had mild COVID-19 (a few samples of this study predate the infection). Cell type and time point are not known. Sequences were obtained from PBMCs or a T cell subset sorted from them (not recorded which). The CDR3 region has the DNA TGTGCCAGCAAGGGGGACAGGGGGCATGGCTACACCTTC. Its translation: CASKGDRGHGYTF.